Listed below are T cell receptor beta chains from one sample, sequenced in a study of OX40 agonist ivuxolimab in advanced cancers. The repertoire was sequenced with immunoSEQ multiplex PCR; TCRdb's copy has only in-frame clones and lacks some. The profile shows tens of thousands of clones, over 75% of them singletons. The source material was CD4+ or CD8+ T cells sorted from blood, sampled in a trial of the OX40 agonist ivuxolimab. These receptors were obtained from an adult with an advanced solid tumor such as melanoma, head and neck, liver or kidney cancer. CDR3s include the opening cysteine and the closing phenylalanine or tryptophan. Each record gives: D gene, V gene, CDR3 protein. D genes are given only for firm matches.

D: -; V: TRBV4-3; CDR3: CASSLGLNQPQHF
D: -; V: TRBV5-1; CDR3: CASSWVVRYETQYF
D: -; V: TRBV19; CDR3: CASSIQGLGAFF
D: TRBD1; V: TRBV5-4; CDR3: CASSVRDRGDNEQFF
D: -; V: TRBV5-1; CDR3: CASSFSGGRTNEKLFF
D: -; V: TRBV7-2; CDR3: CASSSVTEQYF
D: -; V: TRBV7-8; CDR3: CASSPSEAGNTGELFF
D: -; V: TRBV5-6; CDR3: CASSRGGWYEQYF
D: -; V: TRBV7-3; CDR3: CASSPLGGAAGNTIYF
D: -; V: TRBV4-2; CDR3: CASSQRRRGTGYTF
D: -; V: TRBV5-1; CDR3: CASRRSGEQIAQYF
D: -; V: TRBV19; CDR3: CASSIVSGRLNYGYTF
D: -; V: TRBV10-2; CDR3: CASSEMGVGTEAFF
D: TRBD1; V: TRBV4-2; CDR3: CASSQGTGGENYGYTF
D: TRBD1; V: TRBV6-1; CDR3: CASRRTGGPVETQYF
D: -; V: TRBV7-9; CDR3: CASSLAGTSETQYF
D: -; V: TRBV19; CDR3: CASSRDTVREQFF
D: TRBD1; V: TRBV7-8; CDR3: CASSSGQGPLYGYTF
D: TRBD1; V: TRBV19; CDR3: CASSSGTGDNQPQHF
D: -; V: TRBV27; CDR3: CASSLYGGRGVQPQHF
D: -; V: TRBV6-5; CDR3: CATRGGGQRAFF
D: -; V: TRBV5-4; CDR3: CASSPTQVGGEQFF
D: -; V: TRBV19; CDR3: CASSILDRTYEQYF
D: TRBD1; V: TRBV6-6; CDR3: CASTSWDRTNYGYTF
D: TRBD2; V: TRBV9; CDR3: CASSVGVAGPGETQYF
D: -; V: TRBV4-2; CDR3: CASSQDGGLDTQYF
D: -; V: TRBV4-3; CDR3: CASSQDPLREQYF
D: -; V: TRBV7-9; CDR3: CASSRILQGQEQYF
D: -; V: TRBV7-9; CDR3: CASSFEKSTDTQYF
D: -; V: TRBV5-1; CDR3: CASSTTPAGLYGYTF
D: TRBD2; V: TRBV7-2; CDR3: CASSLNSGGKTAYEQYF
D: -; V: TRBV19; CDR3: CASSPQIAKETQYF
D: TRBD1; V: TRBV27; CDR3: CASTTGTGLPDTQYF
D: -; V: TRBV7-2; CDR3: CASSLLDSWGYTF
D: TRBD1; V: TRBV5-1; CDR3: CASSLTGQGNEKLFF
D: TRBD1; V: TRBV7-8; CDR3: CASSAGQRQPQHF
D: TRBD1; V: TRBV4-1; CDR3: CASSQGSLGGLMNTEAFF
D: -; V: TRBV19; CDR3: CASRAGPQSYGYTF
D: -; V: TRBV5-1; CDR3: CASSLAGWSGYTF
D: TRBD2; V: TRBV7-6; CDR3: CASSAGLAGAGRETQYF
D: -; V: TRBV27; CDR3: CASSLRGGTEAFF
D: TRBD1; V: TRBV9; CDR3: CASSVAVGQGTYGYTF
D: TRBD1; V: TRBV30; CDR3: CAWSRPGQGPVGNTIYF
D: -; V: TRBV2; CDR3: CASSEDRVKPQHF
D: -; V: TRBV21-1; CDR3: CASSQNQGGSNQPQHF
D: -; V: TRBV18; CDR3: CASSGGETQYF
D: -; V: TRBV2; CDR3: CASSAGNNQPQHF
D: -; V: TRBV18; CDR3: CASSPTDQYSPLHF